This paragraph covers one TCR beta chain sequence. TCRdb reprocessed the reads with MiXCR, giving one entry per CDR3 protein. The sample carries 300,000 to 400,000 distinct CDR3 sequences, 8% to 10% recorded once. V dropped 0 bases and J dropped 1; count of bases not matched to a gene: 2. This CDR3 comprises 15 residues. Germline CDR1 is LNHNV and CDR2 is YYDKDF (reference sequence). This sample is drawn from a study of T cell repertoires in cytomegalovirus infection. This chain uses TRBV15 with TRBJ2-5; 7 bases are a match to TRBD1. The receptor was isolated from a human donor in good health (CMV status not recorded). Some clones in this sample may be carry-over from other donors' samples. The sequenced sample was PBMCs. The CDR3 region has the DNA TGTGCCACCAGCAGAGATGGGGACAGCCAAGAGACCCAGTACTTC. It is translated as CATSRDGDSQETQYF.